Listed below are T cell receptor beta chains from one sample, sequenced in a study of CD8 T cells in ankylosing spondylitis. One entry per CDR3 protein, called by TCRdb with MiXCR from the 5' RACE reads. Among roughly 130,000 distinct CDR3 sequences listed, more than 6.5% were seen once. The sequenced material came from blood, either unsorted or a sorted T cell fraction (not recorded which). The receptors derive from a male donor with ankylosing spondylitis or in good health (not recorded which). The CDR3 runs from the conserved cysteine through the conserved F or W. A D gene is named only where the DNA matches it firmly. Clone sizes are given selectively: once, few, many, or a class where the clone is expanded.

CDR3 length | D gene | J gene | V gene | clone size | CDR3 protein | CDR3 DNA
14 | TRBD1 | TRBJ1-1 | TRBV7-2 | many | CASSLNWQGAEAFF | TGTGCCAGCAGCTTAAACTGGCAGGGGGCTGAAGCTTTCTTT
14 | TRBD1 | TRBJ2-3 | TRBV7-7 | many | CASSLDRGSDTQYF | TGTGCCAGCAGCTTAGACAGGGGGTCAGATACGCAGTATTTT
14 | TRBD1 | TRBJ2-3 | TRBV28 | many | CASGVRGLVDTQYF | TGTGCCAGCGGGGTCAGGGGGCTGGTAGATACGCAGTATTTT
14 | TRBD2 | TRBJ2-1 | TRBV5-6 | many | CANSGTSGILEQFF | TGTGCCAACTCGGGGACTAGCGGGATCTTAGAGCAGTTCTTC
16 | - | TRBJ2-7 | TRBV5-1 | many | CASRSDGTATPYEQYF | TGCGCCAGCAGGAGTGACGGGACCGCGACTCCCTACGAGCAGTACTTC
14 | TRBD1 | TRBJ1-1 | TRBV12-3/TRBV12-4 | few | CASNQWTGHTEAFF | TGTGCCAGCAACCAATGGACAGGGCACACTGAAGCTTTCTTT
15 | TRBD1 | TRBJ2-5 | TRBV6-1 | many | CASRWMAGGQETQYF | TGTGCCAGCCGATGGATGGCAGGGGGCCAGGAGACCCAGTACTTC
13 | - | TRBJ2-5 | TRBV20-1 | many | CSRSGVAFETQYF | TGCAGTCGATCGGGGGTAGCGTTTGAGACCCAGTACTTC
16 | - | TRBJ2-7 | TRBV19 | few | CASSPKTGVRTYEQYF | TGTGCCAGTAGTCCGAAAACAGGAGTTCGAACCTACGAGCAGTACTTC
13 | TRBD2 | TRBJ2-3 | TRBV10-3 | many | CAIRFGGADTQYF | TGTGCCATCAGGTTTGGGGGGGCAGATACGCAGTATTTT
15 | - | TRBJ2-3 | TRBV20-1 | - | CSATGLRDRADTQYF | TGCAGTGCTACGGGTCTCCGGGATCGCGCAGATACGCAGTATTTT
13 | - | TRBJ2-7 | TRBV5-1 | many | CASSGGTGYEQYF | TGCGCCAGCAGCGGCGGGACGGGCTACGAGCAGTACTTC
16 | - | TRBJ2-3 | TRBV11-2 | - | CASSTRKSNTADTQYF | TGTGCCAGCAGCACCAGAAAATCCAACACGGCAGATACGCAGTATTTT
14 | - | TRBJ2-4 | TRBV7-8 | many | CASTLEGAKNIQYF | TGTGCCAGCACCTTGGAGGGAGCCAAAAACATTCAGTACTTC
13 | - | TRBJ1-5 | TRBV19 | many | CASSIDFGQPQHF | TGTGCCAGTAGTATAGATTTTGGTCAGCCCCAGCATTTT
15 | TRBD1 | TRBJ1-4 | TRBV5-1 | many | CASSLDGQGNEKLFF | TGCGCCAGCAGCTTGGACGGACAGGGTAATGAAAAACTGTTTTTT
16 | TRBD1 | TRBJ2-1 | TRBV4-1 | many | CASSPGQGALTNEQFF | TGCGCCAGCAGCCCCGGACAGGGGGCCCTCACGAATGAGCAGTTCTTC
14 | - | TRBJ2-5 | TRBV6-5 | many | CASSYGGIQETQYF | TGTGCCAGCAGTTACGGTGGTATACAAGAGACCCAGTACTTC
16 | TRBD1 | TRBJ1-2 | TRBV6-1 | - | CASSSGQVLPNYGYTF | TGTGCCAGCAGCTCAGGACAGGTCTTACCTAACTATGGCTACACCTTC
15 | TRBD1 | TRBJ1-1 | TRBV12-3/TRBV12-4 | many | CASSDPGQGRTEAFF | TGTGCCAGCAGTGACCCTGGACAGGGGAGAACTGAAGCTTTCTTT
15 | - | TRBJ1-1 | TRBV5-5 | medium-sized | CASSLEGIPNTEAFF | TGTGCCAGCAGCTTGGAGGGCATTCCGAACACTGAAGCTTTCTTT
14 | - | TRBJ2-1 | TRBV12-3/TRBV12-4 | many | CASSTRGPYNEQFF | TGTGCCAGCAGTACCAGAGGCCCCTACAATGAGCAGTTCTTC
14 | TRBD1 | TRBJ1-2 | TRBV10-3 | many | CAITSDRKNYGYTF | TGTGCCATCACCTCGGACAGGAAAAACTATGGCTACACCTTC
15 | TRBD1 | TRBJ2-7 | TRBV7-2 | many | CASSLFPGGTYEQYF | TGTGCCAGCAGCCTATTCCCAGGGGGAACCTACGAGCAGTACTTC
14 | - | TRBJ1-5 | TRBV20-1 | many | CSASARGPNQPQHF | TGCAGTGCTAGTGCCAGGGGACCCAATCAGCCCCAGCATTTT
15 | TRBD2 | TRBJ2-1 | TRBV12-3/TRBV12-4 | many | CASSFGTNRRNEQFF | TGTGCCAGCAGTTTTGGGACTAACAGACGCAATGAGCAGTTCTTC
15 | - | TRBJ1-4 | TRBV3-1 | - | CASSQSGGGNEKLFF | TGTGCCAGCAGCCAGTCCGGGGGAGGGAATGAAAAACTGTTTTTT
14 | TRBD1 | TRBJ2-1 | TRBV5-1 | many | CASSLVQGVNEQFF | TGCGCCAGCAGCTTGGTCCAGGGGGTAAATGAGCAGTTCTTC
16 | TRBD2 | TRBJ2-7 | TRBV10-3 | many | CAISTLAGMSSYEQYF | TGTGCCATCAGCACACTAGCGGGGATGAGCTCCTACGAGCAGTACTTC
15 | - | TRBJ2-3 | TRBV5-1 | many | CASSTSGQIVDTQYF | TGCGCCAGCAGCACCTCGGGCCAAATCGTGGATACGCAGTATTTT
15 | - | TRBJ2-1 | TRBV5-1 | many | CASSPDKSSYNEQFF | TGCGCCAGCAGTCCTGACAAGAGCTCCTACAATGAGCAGTTCTTC
11 | - | TRBJ2-1 | TRBV20-1 | many | CSARETAGQFF | TGCAGTGCTAGAGAGACAGCTGGGCAGTTCTTC
17 | - | TRBJ2-7 | TRBV20-1 | many | CSAALPTRSGRTYEQYF | TGCAGTGCAGCTCTCCCGACAAGGTCGGGAAGAACCTACGAGCAGTACTTC
12 | - | TRBJ2-3 | TRBV12-3/TRBV12-4 | many | CASRSDVDTQYF | TGTGCCAGCAGATCTGACGTAGATACGCAGTATTTT
14 | - | TRBJ1-1 | TRBV2 | many | CASSELGMNTEAFF | TGTGCCAGCAGTGAGTTAGGGATGAACACTGAAGCTTTCTTT
18 | TRBD2 | TRBJ2-4 | TRBV20-1 | many | CSAREWRGGRIAKNIQYF | TGCAGTGCTAGAGAATGGCGCGGGGGGCGAATAGCCAAAAACATTCAGTACTTC
18 | TRBD2 | TRBJ2-4 | TRBV29-1 | many | CSVETWSTGSGGKNIQYF | TGCAGCGTTGAAACCTGGTCCACAGGGAGCGGGGGCAAAAACATTCAGTACTTC
14 | TRBD1 | TRBJ2-4 | TRBV4-1 | many | CASSQAEGANIQYF | TGCGCCAGCAGCCAAGCTGAGGGGGCCAACATTCAGTACTTC
17 | - | TRBJ2-1 | TRBV5-1 | many | CASSFLDRRSSYNEQFF | TGCGCCAGCAGCTTCCTGGACCGAAGGAGCTCCTACAATGAGCAGTTCTTC
14 | TRBD1 | TRBJ1-2 | TRBV7-9 | many | CASSLEGGGYGYTF | TGTGCCAGCAGCTTAGAAGGGGGCGGCTATGGCTACACCTTC
16 | - | TRBJ2-2 | TRBV4-3 | - | CASSYTWTANTGELFF | TGCGCCAGCAGCTATACGTGGACAGCCAACACCGGGGAGCTGTTTTTT
15 | - | TRBJ1-5 | TRBV7-8 | many | CASSLGPLGDQPQHF | TGTGCCAGCAGCTTAGGACCCCTGGGCGATCAGCCCCAGCATTTT
15 | TRBD2 | TRBJ2-7 | TRBV7-2 | many | CASSITSGGSLEQYF | TGTGCCAGCAGCATAACTAGCGGAGGCTCCCTCGAGCAGTACTTC
14 | - | TRBJ1-4 | TRBV5-1 | few | CASSRDPLEEKLFF | TGCGCCAGCAGCCGGGACCCGTTGGAGGAAAAACTGTTTTTT